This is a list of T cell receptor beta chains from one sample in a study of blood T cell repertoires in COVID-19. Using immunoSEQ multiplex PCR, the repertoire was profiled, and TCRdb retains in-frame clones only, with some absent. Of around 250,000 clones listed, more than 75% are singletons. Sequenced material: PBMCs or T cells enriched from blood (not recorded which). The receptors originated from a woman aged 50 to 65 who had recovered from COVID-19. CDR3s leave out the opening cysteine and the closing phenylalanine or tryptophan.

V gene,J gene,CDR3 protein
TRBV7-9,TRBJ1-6,ASSLRQGNSPLH
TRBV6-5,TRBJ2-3,ASSSFSTPPDTQY
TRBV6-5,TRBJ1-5,ASRDRNQPQH
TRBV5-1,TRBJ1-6,ASSVDRTYNSPLH
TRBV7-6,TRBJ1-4,ASSLRGQGAKEKLF
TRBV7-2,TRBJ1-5,ASSLDRGRNQPQH
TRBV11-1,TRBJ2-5,ASSLAGSQETQY
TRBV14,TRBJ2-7,ASSPRGGGYEQY
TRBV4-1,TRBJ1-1,ASSQVEVNTEAF
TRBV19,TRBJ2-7,ASSIMSSSYEQY
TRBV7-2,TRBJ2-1,ASSFTHNNEQF
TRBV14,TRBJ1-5,ASSQGTPWRNQPQH
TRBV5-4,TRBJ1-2,ASSEGTDRSGVGGYT
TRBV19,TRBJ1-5,ASSPHGQVSNQPQH
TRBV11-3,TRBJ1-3,ASMDSGTGNTIY
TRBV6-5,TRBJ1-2,ASRHLTGVNYGYT
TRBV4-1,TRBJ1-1,ASSQGGLNTEAF
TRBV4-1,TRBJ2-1,ASSQPRTDYNEQF
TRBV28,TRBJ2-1,ASSNRDRSYSSYNEQF
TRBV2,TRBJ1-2,ATPRGNYGYT
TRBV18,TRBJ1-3,ASSPGSGNTIY
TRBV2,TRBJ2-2,ASTQGQGTGELF
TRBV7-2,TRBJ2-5,ASSPSYDRGETQY
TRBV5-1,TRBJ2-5,ASSLGSGYQETQY
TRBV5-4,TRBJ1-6,ASSGRQVHNSPLH
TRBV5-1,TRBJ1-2,ASSLEAVTVGYT
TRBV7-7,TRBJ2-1,ASSLAPGKGINEQF
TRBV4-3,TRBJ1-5,ASSQEPGGQPQH
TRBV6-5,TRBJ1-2,ASSQQGGGYT
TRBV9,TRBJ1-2,ASSARTGFGYT